The next 16 T cell receptor beta chains were all read from a single sample in a study of cytomegalovirus exposure and HLA in healthy donors. The primer mix had 60 Vbeta and 13 Jbeta primers. The method was immunoSEQ multiplex PCR; TCRdb's version includes in-frame clones alone and lacks a portion of them. The sample records roughly 180,000 clones, nearly 80% being singletons. Material: PBMCs. Receptor source: a young woman in good health and CMV-seropositive.

This rearrangement joins TRBV15 to TRBJ1-6; TRBD1 matches 9 bases. Germline V gene data show CDR1 as LNHNV and CDR2 as YYDKDF (reference sequence). The CDR3 has 15 amino acids. With 5 bases clipped from V and 13 bases from J, the junction kept 12 bases outside the gene matches. CDR3 sequence (DNA): TGTGCCACCAGCGGGCCCGGGACAGGGAGATCGCCCCTCCACTTT. Its protein product is CATSGPGTGRSPLHF.

CDR3 DNA sequence: TGCGCCAGCAGCTCCCGACTAGCGGGTTTGGGCACAGATACGCAGTATTTT. Residues: CASSSRLAGLGTDTQYF. V and J are TRBV4-1 and TRBJ2-3; 10 bases align to TRBD2. The junction had 9 bases not matched to a gene; V was cut back by 5 bases and J by 1 base. The CDR3 has 17 residues. The germline V gene has CDR1 MGHRA and CDR2 YSYEKL.

The chain has TRBV2 and TRBJ1-5; a weak D match, TRBD1 (5 bases). Looked up from germline, CDR1 is SNHLY and CDR2 is FYNNEI. V lost 7 bases to trimming and J lost 6 bases, with 13 bases between them. The CDR3 runs 13 residues. The CDR3 is CASNGQGGQPQHF. The CDR3 DNA is TGTGCCAGCAATGGGCAGGGAGGTCAGCCCCAGCATTTT.

This rearrangement joins TRBV28 to TRBJ2-1; 10 bases match TRBD2. Germline trimming cut 8 bases from V and 8 bases from J; bases unmatched to any gene: 9. Germline CDR1 is MDHEN and CDR2 is SYDVKM. The CDR3 runs to 14 residues. In nucleotides, the CDR3 is TGTGCCAGCCGTCCTAGCGGGAGTCTCGATGAGCAGTTCTTC. The encoded protein is CASRPSGSLDEQFF.

The rearrangement links TRBV7-9 to TRBJ2-2, with D unresolved. Trimming removed 3 bases from V and 5 bases from J, with 7 bases in between. The CDR3 runs to 13 residues. Germline V gene data show CDR1 as SEHNR and CDR2 as FQNEAQ (reference sequence). The CDR3 DNA reads as TGTGCCAGCAGCTTGACTGATACCGGGGAGCTGTTTTTT. Amino acids: CASSLTDTGELFF. Full variable domain (remainder filled in from reference TRBV7-9 and TRBJ2-2): DTGVSQNPRHKITKRGQNVTFRCDPISEHNRLYWYRQTLGQGPEFLTYFQNEAQLEKSRLLSDRFSAERPKGSFSTLEIQRTEQGDSAMYLCASSLTDTGELFFGEGSRLTVL.

The rearrangement joins TRBV28 to TRBJ1-5, with D possibly being TRBD1 (6 bases). Germline lookup yields CDR1 MDHEN and CDR2 SYDVKM. V lost 5 bases and J lost 0, with 8 bases in between. This CDR3 is built from 14 residues. The CDR3 is CASSRDNSNQPQHF. The CDR3 region has the DNA TGTGCCAGCAGTAGGGACAATAGCAATCAGCCCCAGCATTTT.

The chain couples TRBV9 to TRBJ1-1, with D possibly TRBD1 on 6 matching bases. CDR3 length equals 15 residues. Germline-derived CDR1 and CDR2 are SGDLS and YYNGEE. The V end was cut by 0 bases, the J end by 0 bases, with 9 bases between. CDR3 sequence (DNA): TGTGCCAGCAGCGTAGTAGGGACACTGAACACTGAAGCTTTCTTT. Encoded protein: CASSVVGTLNTEAFF.

The CDR3, as DNA: TGTGCCAGCAGCTTAGGGAGTGGCACTGAAGCTTTCTTT. Translated: CASSLGSGTEAFF. This chain links TRBV7-9 with TRBJ1-1; no firm D call. The CDR3 has 13 residues. Germline CDR1 and CDR2: SEHNR and FQNEAQ (reference sequence). V lost 1 base and J 4 bases, leaving 7 bases between the germline ends.

The chain links TRBV5-1 to TRBJ2-3; 8 nucleotides agree with TRBD2. This CDR3 is built from 15 residues. V was pared by 5 bases and J by 5 bases, with 10 bases of the junction left unmatched. Germline CDR1 SGHRS, CDR2 YFSETQ. The CDR3 DNA reads as TGCGCCAGCAGTTCCTCGGGGGGGCTTGTAGATACGCAGTATTTT. It specifies CASSSSGGLVDTQYF.

The gene calls are TRBV5-4 and TRBJ1-2; 10 nucleotides match TRBD1. This CDR3 has 16 residues. CDR1 and CDR2 from the germline V gene are SGHNT and YYREEE (reference sequence). V was clipped by 1 base and J by 4 bases; unmatched bases: 7. This CDR3 reads CASSLFSGTGAYGYTF. The DNA for the CDR3 is TGTGCCAGCAGCTTGTTCTCCGGGACAGGGGCCTATGGCTACACCTTC.

A few counts support this clone. This chain joins TRBV18 and TRBJ1-1; maybe TRBD1 (5 bases). The CDR3 is 14 residues long. V was cut by 4 bases and J by 0 bases, with 9 bases left in between. Germline values: CDR1 KGHSH, CDR2 LQKENI. The CDR3 loop reads CASSRQGMNTEAFF. In DNA, the CDR3 is TGTGCCAGCTCACGGCAGGGAATGAACACTGAAGCTTTCTTT.

The rearrangement uses TRBV27 and TRBJ1-3, with D tentatively TRBD1 (5 bases). The V and J ends lost 5 bases and 7 bases respectively, with 12 bases between them. CDR3 size: 13 residues. CDR1 and CDR2 from the germline V gene are MNHEY and SMNVEV (reference sequence). The CDR3 sequence: CASSRYGGNTIYF. As DNA, the CDR3 is TGTGCCAGCAGTCGATATGGGGGGAACACCATATATTTT.

The CDR3, as DNA: TGTGCCAGCAGCCGGTACCCCGCGGGACCTAGGGCCAAAAACATTCAGTACTTC. It is translated as CASSRYPAGPRAKNIQYF. The V gene is TRBV7-2, the J gene TRBJ2-4; a weak D match, TRBD2 (6 bases). The CDR3 has 18 amino acids. Germline CDR1 and CDR2: SGHTA and FQGNSA. V lost 5 bases and J lost 1, with 21 bases in between.

The genes are TRBV5-1 and TRBJ2-7, with 13 bases matching TRBD2. CDR1 and CDR2 from the germline V gene are SGHRS and YFSETQ. The ends lost 0 bases at V and 3 bases at J; junction bases unmatched: 0. This CDR3 has 15 amino acids. The DNA of the CDR3 is TGCGCCAGCAGCTTGGGGACTAGCGGGAGCTACGAGCAGTACTTC. Its protein is CASSLGTSGSYEQYF.

This clone was counted a single time. The chain links TRBV7-8 to TRBJ2-1; possibly TRBD2 for D (6 bases). Trimming left V 4 bases short and J 0 bases short, with 13 bases between. Per the germline V gene, CDR1 is SGHVS and CDR2 is FQNEAQ. There are 16 residues in the CDR3. The CDR3 DNA sequence: TGTGCCAGCAGCTGGGAGCGGGCCAGCTCCTACAATGAGCAGTTCTTC. It translates to CASSWERASSYNEQFF.

The rearrangement uses TRBV11-2 and TRBJ2-5; TRBD2 aligns across 7 bases. V lost 5 bases to trimming and J lost 1 base; unmatched junction nucleotides: 10. Germline V gives CDR1 SGHAT, CDR2 FQNNGV. This CDR3 is built from 16 residues. The chain's CDR3 is CASSPPRGGSQETQYF. The CDR3 nucleotides read TGTGCCAGCAGCCCCCCCCGCGGGGGAAGCCAAGAGACCCAGTACTTC.